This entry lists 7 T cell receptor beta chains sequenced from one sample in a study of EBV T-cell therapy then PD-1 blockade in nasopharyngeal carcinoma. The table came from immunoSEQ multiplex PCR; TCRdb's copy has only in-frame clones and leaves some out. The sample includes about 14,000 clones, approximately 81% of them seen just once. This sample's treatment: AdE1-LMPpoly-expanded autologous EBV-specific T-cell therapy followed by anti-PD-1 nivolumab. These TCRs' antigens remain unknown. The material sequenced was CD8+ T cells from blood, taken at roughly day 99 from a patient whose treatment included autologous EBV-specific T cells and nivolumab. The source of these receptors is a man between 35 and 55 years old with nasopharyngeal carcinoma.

CDR3: CASSVFPIDNEQFF. CDR3 sequence (DNA): TGTGCCAGCAGCGTATTCCCTATTGACAATGAGCAGTTCTTC. The J gene is TRBJ2-1, the V gene TRBV9; no reliable D call. V dropped 1 base and J dropped 5 bases, with 10 bases sitting between them. The length of the CDR3 is 14 residues. Germline CDR1 reads SGDLS; CDR2 reads YYNGEE.

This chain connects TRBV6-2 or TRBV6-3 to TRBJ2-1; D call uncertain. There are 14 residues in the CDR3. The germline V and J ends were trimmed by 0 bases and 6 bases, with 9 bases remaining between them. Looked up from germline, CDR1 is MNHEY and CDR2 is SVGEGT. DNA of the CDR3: TGTGCCAGCAGTTACTCGAGCCCGCGCAATGAGCAGTTCTTC. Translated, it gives CASSYSSPRNEQFF.

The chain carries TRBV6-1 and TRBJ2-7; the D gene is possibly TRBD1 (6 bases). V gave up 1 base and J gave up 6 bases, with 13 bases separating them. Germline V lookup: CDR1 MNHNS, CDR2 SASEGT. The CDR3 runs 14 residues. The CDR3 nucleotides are TGTGCCAGCAGTGAAGAGGGGACACAAACCGAGCAGTACTTC. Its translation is CASSEEGTQTEQYF.

The CDR3 DNA is TGTGCCAGCAGTGCAGACAGGTACTCTAAAGAGACCCAGTACTTC. Residues: CASSADRYSKETQYF. This rearrangement joins TRBV25-1 to TRBJ2-5, with a tentative D call TRBD1 (6 bases). V was cut by 4 bases and J by 3 bases, with 15 bases left in between. Germline V gene sequence: CDR1 MGHDK, CDR2 SYGVNS. The length of the CDR3 is 15 residues.

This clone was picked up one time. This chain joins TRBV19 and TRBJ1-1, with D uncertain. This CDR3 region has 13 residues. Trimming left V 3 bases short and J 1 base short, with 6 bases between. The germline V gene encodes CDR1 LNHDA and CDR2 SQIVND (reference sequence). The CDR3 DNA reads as TGTGCCAGTAGTATTTGGCGGAACACTGAAGCTTTCTTT. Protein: CASSIWRNTEAFF.

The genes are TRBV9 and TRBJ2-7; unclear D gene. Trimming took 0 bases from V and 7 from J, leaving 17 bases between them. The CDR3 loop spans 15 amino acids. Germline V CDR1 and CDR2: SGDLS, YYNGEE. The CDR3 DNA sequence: TGTGCCAGCAGCGTAGGAGACTCCCCTCTGGAGGAGCAGTACTTC. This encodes CASSVGDSPLEEQYF.

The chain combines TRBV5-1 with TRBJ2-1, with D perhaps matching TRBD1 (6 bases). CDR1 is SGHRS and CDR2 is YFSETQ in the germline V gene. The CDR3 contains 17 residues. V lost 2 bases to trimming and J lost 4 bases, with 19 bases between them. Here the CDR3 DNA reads TGCGCCAGCAGCTTCCGGCTCGGCCTTGGGACATACAATGAGCAGTTCTTC. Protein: CASSFRLGLGTYNEQFF.